The 23 T cell receptor beta chains below all came from one sample that was sequenced in a study of T cell clonotyping in hematopoietic cell transplantation. Method: immunoSEQ multiplex PCR; TCRdb's copy keeps in-frame clones and lacks some. This table holds approximately 44,000 clones, less than 95% found once. The sample comprised peripheral blood mononuclear cells. The receptor source for this set is a woman aged 50 to 60 in good health. Some clones in this sample may be carry-over from other donors' samples.

This clone was seen a single time. The chain recombines TRBV7-8 with TRBJ2-6; D remains unclear. CDR3 size: 16 residues. Trimming stripped 2 bases from V and 0 bases from J, with 8 bases between. Germline loops: CDR1 SGHVS, CDR2 FQNEAQ. The CDR3 loop reads CASSLNPASGANVLTF. For the CDR3, the DNA is TGTGCCAGCAGCTTAAACCCCGCCTCTGGGGCCAACGTCCTGACTTTC.

The CDR3 loop is CASSLGSYNSPLHF. CDR3 DNA sequence: TGTGCCAGCAGCTTGGGCAGCTATAATTCACCCCTCCACTTT. The rearrangement links TRBV5-5 to TRBJ1-6; D gene unclear. This CDR3 has 14 amino acids. Germline-derived CDR1 and CDR2 are SGHKS and YYEKEE (reference sequence). Trimming cost V 0 bases and J 3 bases, with 4 bases left between them.

This clone was picked up one time. This chain links TRBV19 with TRBJ1-1, with a weak D call TRBD1 (5 bases). CDR3 size: 13 residues. Germline V lookup: CDR1 LNHDA, CDR2 SQIVND (reference sequence). Trimming pared 6 bases from V and 2 bases from J, leaving 10 bases between. The CDR3 region has the DNA TGTGCCAGTAGATTGCAGGGTAACACTGAAGCTTTCTTT. It is translated as CASRLQGNTEAFF. Supplemented by reference TRBV19 and TRBJ1-1, the full variable domain reads DGGITQSPKYLFRKEGQNVTLSCEQNLNHDAMYWYRQDPGQGLRLIYYSQIVNDFQKGDIAEGYSVSREKKESFPLTVTSAQKNPTAFYLCASRLQGNTEAFFGQGTRLTVV.

This chain joins TRBV30 and TRBJ2-1; 8 bases are a match to TRBD1. The CDR3 is 13 amino acids. The V gene's germline CDR1 is GTSNPN and CDR2 SVGIG (reference sequence). The V gene end was trimmed by 4 bases and the J gene end by 7 bases; junction bases not matched to a gene: 6. CDR3 coding DNA: TGTGCCTGGACCAAGACAGGGGTTAATGAGCAGTTCTTC. Translating gives CAWTKTGVNEQFF.

The genes are TRBV7-9 and TRBJ2-7; no reliable D call. Trimming stripped 1 base from V and 6 bases from J, with 7 bases between. The CDR3 spans 12 residues. CDR1 is SEHNR, CDR2 FQNEAQ, per germline (reference sequence). DNA of the CDR3: TGTGCCAGCAGCTTAGAGGCGACCGAGCAGTACTTC. This sequence encodes CASSLEATEQYF.

J is TRBJ2-7 and V is TRBV6-1, with TRBD1 matching 10 bases. V shed 6 bases, J shed 0 bases, and the junction held 2 bases outside the gene matches. This CDR3 is built from 14 residues. The germline CDR1 and CDR2 sequences are MNHNS and SASEGT. CDR3 sequence reads: CASSGQGVSYEQYF. The CDR3 DNA follows: TGTGCCAGCAGCGGACAGGGGGTCTCCTACGAGCAGTACTTC.

The chain has TRBV7-3 and TRBJ2-1; 9 bases are shared with TRBD1. Trimming cost V 3 bases and J 6 bases; bases outside gene matches: 6. This CDR3 region has 15 residues. Germline CDR1 and CDR2: SGHTA and FQGTGA. The CDR3 here is CASSFGTGLVNEQFF. The CDR3 DNA is TGTGCCAGCAGCTTCGGGACAGGGTTGGTCAATGAGCAGTTCTTC.

This chain joins TRBV5-1 and TRBJ2-1; D is uncertain. Germline V gives CDR1 SGHRS, CDR2 YFSETQ. There are 14 residues in the CDR3. V lost 3 bases to trimming and J lost 9 bases, with 16 bases between them. CDR3: CASSSPEKLTEQFF. The CDR3 nucleotides read TGCGCCAGCAGCTCTCCCGAGAAATTAACTGAGCAGTTCTTC.

The rearrangement joins TRBV2 to TRBJ1-6; D possibly corresponds to TRBD1 (5 bases). Germline V gives CDR1 SNHLY, CDR2 FYNNEI. The V and J ends lost 7 bases and 5 bases respectively, with 18 bases between them. The CDR3 contains 16 residues. The CDR3 protein is CASTWGGVQDNSPLHF. The CDR3 bases are TGTGCCAGCACGTGGGGCGGGGTGCAAGATAATTCACCCCTCCACTTT.

The gene calls are TRBV27 and TRBJ2-3, with D perhaps TRBD1 (5 bases). Looked up from germline, CDR1 is MNHEY and CDR2 is SMNVEV (reference sequence). This CDR3 is 17 amino acids long. The V and J ends lost 6 bases and 3 bases respectively, with 22 bases between them. This CDR3 is CASRRLFRGRVTDTQYF. CDR3 bases: TGTGCCAGCAGGCGCCTTTTTAGGGGCCGGGTGACAGATACGCAGTATTTT.

The chain is built from TRBV27 and TRBJ1-5; no definite D call. The ends were cut back, 5 bases at V and 7 bases at J, with 15 bases in the middle. This CDR3 is built from 14 residues. CDR1 is MNHEY, CDR2 SMNVEV, per germline (reference sequence). CDR3 sequence (DNA): TGTGCCAGCAGTCGAGGAGGGATCGGCCAGCCCCAGCATTTT. This gives the protein CASSRGGIGQPQHF.

The chain carries TRBV14 and TRBJ2-7; D is possibly TRBD1 (6 bases). This CDR3 contains 13 residues. V lost 0 bases and J 11 bases, leaving 14 bases between the germline ends. Per germline, CDR1 SGHDN and CDR2 FVKESK. CDR3 sequence reads: CASSQEQGFNEYF. CDR3 coding DNA: TGTGCCAGCAGCCAAGAACAGGGTTTCAACGAGTACTTC.

CDR3 loop: CASSSWTSGGTGELFF. The CDR3 nucleotides read TGTGCCAGCAGCTCCTGGACTAGCGGGGGGACCGGGGAGCTGTTTTTT. This chain links TRBV11-3 with TRBJ2-2, with 14 bases that match TRBD2. V dropped 4 bases and J dropped 5; count of bases not matched to a gene: 3. CDR3 length: 16 amino acids. The V gene's germline CDR1 is SGHNT and CDR2 YENEEA.

The V and J genes are TRBV11-3 and TRBJ2-2; 8 nucleotides align to TRBD2. The V gene's germline CDR1 is SGHNT and CDR2 YENEEA. The junction had 8 bases not matched to a gene; V was cut back by 3 bases and J by 5 bases. The CDR3 is 16 amino acids. The chain's CDR3 is CASSLGSGVRTGELFF. The CDR3 nucleotides read TGTGCCAGCAGCTTGGGTAGCGGGGTGCGGACCGGGGAGCTGTTTTTT.

The V call is TRBV5-6, the J call TRBJ1-1; D may be TRBD1 (5 bases). The CDR3 has 15 amino acids. Germline V lookup: CDR1 SGHDT, CDR2 YYEEEE. Trimming removed 3 bases from V and 3 bases from J, with 15 bases in between. The CDR3: CASSWGPAKYTEAFF. The CDR3 coding sequence is TGTGCCAGCAGCTGGGGACCCGCGAAATACACTGAAGCTTTCTTT. The whole variable domain, filled in from reference TRBV5-6 and TRBJ1-1, reads DAGVTQSPTHLIKTRGQQVTLRCSPKSGHDTVSWYQQALGQGPQFIFQYYEEEERQRGNFPDRFSGHQFPNYSSELNVNALLLGDSALYLCASSWGPAKYTEAFFGQGTRLTVV.

This clone was counted only a few times. The chain employs TRBV2 and TRBJ1-6; D may be TRBD1 (5 bases). V lost 8 bases, J lost 7 bases, and 18 bases lay in between. This CDR3 region has 15 residues. CDR1 and CDR2 (germline): SNHLY, FYNNEI. CDR3 coding DNA: TGTGCCAGCCTTCCCCAGCGCGGGGGGAATTCACCCCTCCACTTT. Its protein product is CASLPQRGGNSPLHF. The complete variable domain, with remaining parts taken from reference TRBV2 and TRBJ1-6, reads EPEVTQTPSHQVTQMGQEVILRCVPISNHLYFYWYRQILGQKVEFLVSFYNNEISEKSEIFDDQFSVERPDGSNFTLKIRSTKLEDSAMYFCASLPQRGGNSPLHFGNGTRLTVT.

The chain links TRBV13 to TRBJ1-3; no firm D call. Trimming took 5 bases from V and 4 from J, leaving 18 bases between them. CDR3 length equals 16 residues. CDR1 is PRHDT, CDR2 FYEKMQ, per germline (reference sequence). The CDR3 DNA is TGTGCCAGCAGCCGCATCTCCGGTTTGTCAGGAAACACCATATATTTT. This sequence encodes CASSRISGLSGNTIYF.

The chain uses TRBV7-7 and TRBJ2-5, with D uncertain. The V end lost 4 bases, the J end lost 3 bases, and 9 bases lay between the germline ends. The CDR3 covers 13 residues. CDR1 is SSHAT, CDR2 FNYEAQ, per germline (reference sequence). CDR3 residues: CASSSGRKETQYF. The CDR3 nucleotides are TGTGCCAGCAGCTCTGGACGGAAAGAGACCCAGTACTTC.

The chain joins TRBV25-1 to TRBJ2-7; tentatively, D is TRBD1 (5 bases). Germline V gene lookup returns CDR1 MGHDK and CDR2 SYGVNS. CDR3 size: 13 residues. Trimming left V 7 bases short and J 3 bases short, with 13 bases between. For the CDR3, the DNA is TGTGCCAGCACAGACCAGGGAAACTACGAGCAGTACTTC. This gives the protein CASTDQGNYEQYF.

The V gene is TRBV5-8, the J gene TRBJ2-1, with D possibly being TRBD1 or TRBD2 (5 bases each). CDR1 and CDR2 (germline): SGHTS, YDEGEE. The CDR3 totals 14 residues. The V gene lost 5 bases and the J gene lost 8 bases, with 17 bases spanning the gap. The CDR3 coding sequence is TGTGCCAGCAGTTCCCCCGAGGGGTGGGATGAGCAGTTCTTC. Translated, it gives CASSSPEGWDEQFF.

The V call is TRBV25-1, the J call TRBJ1-5; possibly TRBD1 for D (5 bases). V lost 3 bases and J 7 bases, leaving 13 bases between the germline ends. CDR1 and CDR2 from the germline V gene are MGHDK and SYGVNS. This CDR3 is built from 14 residues. CDR3 coding DNA: TGTGCCAGCAGTGATCACGGGGCTGAACAGCCCCAGCATTTT. Translated, it gives CASSDHGAEQPQHF. Variable domain in full (rest from reference TRBV25-1 and TRBJ1-5): EADIYQTPRYLVIGTGKKITLECSQTMGHDKMYWYQQDPGMELHLIHYSYGVNSTEKGDLSSESTVSRIRTEHFPLTLESARPSHTSQYLCASSDHGAEQPQHFGDGTRLSIL.

The V gene is TRBV10-3, the J gene TRBJ1-5; no definite D call. Trimming stripped 4 bases from V and 4 bases from J, with 11 bases between. The CDR3 totals 14 residues. CDR1 is ENHRY and CDR2 is SYGVKD in the germline V gene. The CDR3 nucleotides read TGTGCCATCAGTGCGTCTGAGGGTAATCAGCCCCAGCATTTT. Its translation is CAISASEGNQPQHF.

The chain employs TRBV27 and TRBJ1-1, with TRBD1 as a possible D gene (5 bases). CDR1 and CDR2 from the germline V gene are MNHEY and SMNVEV (reference sequence). V was pared by 1 base and J by 10 bases, with 16 bases between. The CDR3 covers 14 residues. DNA for the CDR3: TGTGCCAGCAGTTTATATGAAGGGACCACAATAGCTTTCTTT. This translates into CASSLYEGTTIAFF.